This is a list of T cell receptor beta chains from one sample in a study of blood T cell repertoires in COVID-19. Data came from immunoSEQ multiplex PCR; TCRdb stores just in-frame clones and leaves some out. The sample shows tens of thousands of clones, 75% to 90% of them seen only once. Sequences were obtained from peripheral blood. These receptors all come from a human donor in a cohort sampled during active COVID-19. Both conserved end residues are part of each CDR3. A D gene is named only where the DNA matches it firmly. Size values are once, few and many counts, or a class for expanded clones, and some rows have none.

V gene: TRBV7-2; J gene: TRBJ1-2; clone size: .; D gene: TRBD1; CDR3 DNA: TGTGCCAGCAGCTTTCGGGACAGCGGGGGCTACACCTTC; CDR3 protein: CASSFRDSGGYTF
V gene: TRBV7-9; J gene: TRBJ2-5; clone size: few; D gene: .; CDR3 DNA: TGTGCCAGCAGCTTATTCCGGTCCCAGTACTTC; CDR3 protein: CASSLFRSQYF
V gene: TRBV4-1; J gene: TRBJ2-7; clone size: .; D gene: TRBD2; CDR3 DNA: TGCGCCAGCAGCCGACAAGGGGAGACTAGCGGAGCTTCCTACGAGCAGTACTTC; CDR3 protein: CASSRQGETSGASYEQYF
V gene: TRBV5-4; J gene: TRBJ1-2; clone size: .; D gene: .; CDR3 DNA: TGTGCCAGCAGCCCCGACAGTAACTATGGCTACACCTTC; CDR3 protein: CASSPDSNYGYTF
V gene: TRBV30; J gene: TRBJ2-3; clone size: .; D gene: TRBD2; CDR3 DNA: TGTGCCTGGAGAACCGGGAGGACCACAGATACGCAGTATTTT; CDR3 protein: CAWRTGRTTDTQYF
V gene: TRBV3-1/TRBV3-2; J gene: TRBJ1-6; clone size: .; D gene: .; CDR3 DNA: TGTGCCAGCAGCCTACAGGATAATTCACCCCTCCACTTT; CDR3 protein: CASSLQDNSPLHF
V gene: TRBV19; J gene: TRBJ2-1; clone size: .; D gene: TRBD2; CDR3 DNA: TGTGCCAGTAGGACTAGCGGGCCTTCCTACAATGAGCAGTTCTTC; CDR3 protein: CASRTSGPSYNEQFF
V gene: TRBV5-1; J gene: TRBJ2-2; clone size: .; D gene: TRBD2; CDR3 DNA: TGCGCCAGCAGCTCTAGCGGGGGGGCCAAACACACCGGGGAGCTGTTTTTT; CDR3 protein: CASSSSGGAKHTGELFF
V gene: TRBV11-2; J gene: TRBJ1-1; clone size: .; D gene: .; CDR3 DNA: TGTGCCAGCAGCTTAGAGCCTACAGGGACTGAAGCTTTCTTT; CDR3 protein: CASSLEPTGTEAFF
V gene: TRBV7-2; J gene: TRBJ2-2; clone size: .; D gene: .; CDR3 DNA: TGTGCCAGCAGCTTTTCAGGGGTCGGCACCGGGGAGCTGTTTTTT; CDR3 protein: CASSFSGVGTGELFF
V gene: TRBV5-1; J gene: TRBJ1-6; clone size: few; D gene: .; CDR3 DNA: TGCGCCAGCAGACTGGACAGCCAGGGGTATTCACCCCTCCACTTT; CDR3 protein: CASRLDSQGYSPLHF
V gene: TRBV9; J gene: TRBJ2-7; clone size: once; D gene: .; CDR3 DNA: TGTGCCAGCAGCGTCTCCGTTATTCCTTCCGAGCAGTACTTC; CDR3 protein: CASSVSVIPSEQYF
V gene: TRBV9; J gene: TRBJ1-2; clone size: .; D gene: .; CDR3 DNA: TGTGCCAGCAGCGTAGTAGGTGGGGGAGGAGGCTACACCTTC; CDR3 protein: CASSVVGGGGGYTF
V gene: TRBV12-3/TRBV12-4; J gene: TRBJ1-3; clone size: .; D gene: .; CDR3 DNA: TGTGCCAGCAGTTTACACTCTGGAAACACCATATATTTT; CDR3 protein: CASSLHSGNTIYF
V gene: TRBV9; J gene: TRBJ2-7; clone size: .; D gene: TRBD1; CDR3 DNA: TGTGCCAGCAGCGCCGACCCAGGGACAGGTACTGGGGGGCAGTACTTC; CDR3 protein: CASSADPGTGTGGQYF
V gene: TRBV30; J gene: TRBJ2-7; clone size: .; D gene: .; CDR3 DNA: TGTGCCTGGAGTCCCGACGGAGCATACGAGCAGTACTTC; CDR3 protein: CAWSPDGAYEQYF
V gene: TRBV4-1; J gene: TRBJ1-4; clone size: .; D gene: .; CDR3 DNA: TGCGCCAGCAGCCAAGAAGGAGGTTTCGAAAAACTGTTTTTT; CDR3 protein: CASSQEGGFEKLFF
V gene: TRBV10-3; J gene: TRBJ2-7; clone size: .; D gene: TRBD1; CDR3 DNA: TGTGCCATCAGAGAGGACAGGGGGAGTTACGAGCAGTACTTC; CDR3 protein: CAIREDRGSYEQYF
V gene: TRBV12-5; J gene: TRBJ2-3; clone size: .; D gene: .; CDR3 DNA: TGTGCTAGTGGAAATATACCAGGCACAGATACGCAGTATTTT; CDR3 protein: CASGNIPGTDTQYF
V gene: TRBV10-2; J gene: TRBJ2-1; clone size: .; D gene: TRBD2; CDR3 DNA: TGCGCCAGCTCCAGCGGGACTGTCTACAATGAGCAGTTCTTC; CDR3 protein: CASSSGTVYNEQFF
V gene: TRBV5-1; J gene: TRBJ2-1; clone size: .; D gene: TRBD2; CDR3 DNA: TGCGCCAGCAGCTTGAGACTAGCGGGGGGTATAAATGAGCAGTTCTTC; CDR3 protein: CASSLRLAGGINEQFF
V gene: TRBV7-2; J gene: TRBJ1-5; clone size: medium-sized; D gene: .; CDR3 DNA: TGTGCCAGCAGCTTAGCCGGGGGACCCAATCAGCCCCAGCATTTT; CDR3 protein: CASSLAGGPNQPQHF
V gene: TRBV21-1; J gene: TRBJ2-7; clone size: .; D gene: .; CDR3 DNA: TGTGCCAGCAGCAAAATCACCCTAGCCTACAGGGGGCGGAGCGAGCAGTACTTC; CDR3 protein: CASSKITLAYRGRSEQYF
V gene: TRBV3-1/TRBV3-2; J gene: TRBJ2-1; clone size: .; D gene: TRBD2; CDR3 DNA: TGTGCCAGCAGCCTAGCGGGGGCCGCCGGGAACAATGAGCAGTTCTTC; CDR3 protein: CASSLAGAAGNNEQFF
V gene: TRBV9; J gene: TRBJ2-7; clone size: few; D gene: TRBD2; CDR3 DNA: TGTGCCAGCAGCGTAGGGTCTAGCGGTTCCTACGAGCAGTACTTC; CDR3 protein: CASSVGSSGSYEQYF
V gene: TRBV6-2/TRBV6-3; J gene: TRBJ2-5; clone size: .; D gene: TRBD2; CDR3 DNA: TGTGCCAGCAGTTACTCTGGCGGGGGGTCCCAAGAGACCCAGTACTTC; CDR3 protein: CASSYSGGGSQETQYF
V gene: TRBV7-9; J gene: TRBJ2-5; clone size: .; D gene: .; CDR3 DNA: TGTGCCAGCAGCTTAGGCAGGCGACGGTTAGGGGTACAAGAGACCCAGTACTTC; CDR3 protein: CASSLGRRRLGVQETQYF
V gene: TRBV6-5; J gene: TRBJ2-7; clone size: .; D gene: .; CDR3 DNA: TGTGCCAGCAGTTACGACAGAGATCTGATCTACGAGCAGTACTTC; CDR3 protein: CASSYDRDLIYEQYF
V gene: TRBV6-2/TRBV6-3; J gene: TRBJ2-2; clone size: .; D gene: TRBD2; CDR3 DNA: TGTGCCAGCAGCCGACTAGCGGGGGTTACCGGGGAGCTGTTTTTT; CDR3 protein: CASSRLAGVTGELFF
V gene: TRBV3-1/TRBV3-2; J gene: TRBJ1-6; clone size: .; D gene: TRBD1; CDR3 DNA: TGTGCCAGCAGCCAAGTGGGGACAGGGGATTCACCCCTCCACTTT; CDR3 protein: CASSQVGTGDSPLHF
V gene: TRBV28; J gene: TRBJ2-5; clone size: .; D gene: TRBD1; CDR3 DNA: TGTGCCAGCAGTTTAGACAGGGGAAGAGAGACCCAGTACTTC; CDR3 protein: CASSLDRGRETQYF
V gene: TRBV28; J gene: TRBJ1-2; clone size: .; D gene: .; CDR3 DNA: TGTGCCAGCAGTTCCCTGTCCCTCGTAGCGTCGGGCGGCTACACCTTC; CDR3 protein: CASSSLSLVASGGYTF
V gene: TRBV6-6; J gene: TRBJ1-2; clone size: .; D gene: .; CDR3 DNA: TGTGCCAGCAGTTCCCAGGACCATGCGGGAGGCTACACCTTC; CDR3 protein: CASSSQDHAGGYTF
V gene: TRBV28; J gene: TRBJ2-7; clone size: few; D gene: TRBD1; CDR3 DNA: TGTGCCAGCAGTTCCCCTCGCGGAGGGGACAGGTCCTACGAGCAGTACTTC; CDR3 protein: CASSSPRGGDRSYEQYF
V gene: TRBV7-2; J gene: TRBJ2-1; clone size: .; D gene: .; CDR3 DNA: TGTGCCAGCAGCTCCGAAGGAGGGAGAGAGCAGTTCTTC; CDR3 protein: CASSSEGGREQFF
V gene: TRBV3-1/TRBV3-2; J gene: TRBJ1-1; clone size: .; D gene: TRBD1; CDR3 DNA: TGTGCCAGCACCCGACAGGGGGCGCCTAAGAACACTGAAGCTTTCTTT; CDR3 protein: CASTRQGAPKNTEAFF
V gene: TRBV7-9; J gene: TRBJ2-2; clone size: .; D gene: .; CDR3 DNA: TGTGCCAGTAGAAGAGACAGAGACGCGAACACCGGGGAGCTGTTTTTT; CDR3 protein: CASRRDRDANTGELFF
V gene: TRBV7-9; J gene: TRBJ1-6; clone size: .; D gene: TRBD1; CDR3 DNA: TGTGCCAGCAGCTTTACAGGGGCCAATTCACCCCTCCACTTT; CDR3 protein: CASSFTGANSPLHF
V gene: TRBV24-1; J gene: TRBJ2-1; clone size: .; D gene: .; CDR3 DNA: TGTGCCACCAGTGAGCCTCACCCGGGAAGTAAGTTCTTC; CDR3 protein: CATSEPHPGSKFF
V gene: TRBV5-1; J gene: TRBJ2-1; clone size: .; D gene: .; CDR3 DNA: TGCGCCAGCACGCAAGAGTCTTACAATGAGCAGTTCTTC; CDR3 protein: CASTQESYNEQFF
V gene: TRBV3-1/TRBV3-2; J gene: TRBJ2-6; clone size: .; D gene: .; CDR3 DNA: TGTGCCAGCAGCCATTTATTCGGGGCCAACGTCCTGACTTTC; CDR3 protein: CASSHLFGANVLTF
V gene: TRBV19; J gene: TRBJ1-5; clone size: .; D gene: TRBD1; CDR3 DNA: TGTGCCAGTAGTTTAGGACAGGGAGGAAATCAGCCCCAGCATTTT; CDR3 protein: CASSLGQGGNQPQHF
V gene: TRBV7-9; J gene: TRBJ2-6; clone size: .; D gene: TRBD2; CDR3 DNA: TGTGCCAGCAGCTCGATACTAGCGGGAGGTCTCTCTGGGGCCAACGTCCTGACTTTC; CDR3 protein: CASSSILAGGLSGANVLTF
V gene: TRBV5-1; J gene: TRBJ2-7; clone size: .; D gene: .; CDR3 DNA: TGCGCCAGCAGCCCTTTGTGGGGCCCCTACGAGCAGTACTTC; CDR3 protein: CASSPLWGPYEQYF
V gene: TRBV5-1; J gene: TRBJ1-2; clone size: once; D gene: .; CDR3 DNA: TGCGCCAGCAGCTTGGATTGGGGCCAGGCTATGGGCTACACCTTC; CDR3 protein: CASSLDWGQAMGYTF
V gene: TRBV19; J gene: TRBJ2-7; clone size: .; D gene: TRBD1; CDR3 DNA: TGTGCCAGGACAGGGGGCGACGAGCAGTACTTC; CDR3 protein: CARTGGDEQYF
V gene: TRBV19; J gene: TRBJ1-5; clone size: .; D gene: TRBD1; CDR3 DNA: TGTGCCAGTAGTGTCCAGGGACAGTGGGGATCTGTCCAGCCCCAGCATTTT; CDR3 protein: CASSVQGQWGSVQPQHF
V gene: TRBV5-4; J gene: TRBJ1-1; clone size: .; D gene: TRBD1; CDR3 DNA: TGTGCCAGCAGCTTGTCAGGGGGGAACGCTGAAGCTTTCTTT; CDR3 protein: CASSLSGGNAEAFF
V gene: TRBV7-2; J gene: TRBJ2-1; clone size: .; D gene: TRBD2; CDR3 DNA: TGTGCCAGCAGCTTACCGGGACTAGCGGGCCTCTTC; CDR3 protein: CASSLPGLAGLF
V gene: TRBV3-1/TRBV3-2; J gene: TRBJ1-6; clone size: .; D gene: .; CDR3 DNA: TGTGCCAGCAGCCAAGTAGCGGCAGGCTGGGATTCACCCCTCCACTTT; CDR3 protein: CASSQVAAGWDSPLHF
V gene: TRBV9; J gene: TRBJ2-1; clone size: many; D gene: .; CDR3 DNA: TGTGCCAGCAGCGCCGGGACAAAGGGGGAGCAGTTCTTC; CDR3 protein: CASSAGTKGEQFF
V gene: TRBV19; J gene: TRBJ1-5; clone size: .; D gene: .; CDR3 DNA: TGTGCCAGTAGTGTTAATGGGGGCAACAATCAGCCCCAGCATTTT; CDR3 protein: CASSVNGGNNQPQHF